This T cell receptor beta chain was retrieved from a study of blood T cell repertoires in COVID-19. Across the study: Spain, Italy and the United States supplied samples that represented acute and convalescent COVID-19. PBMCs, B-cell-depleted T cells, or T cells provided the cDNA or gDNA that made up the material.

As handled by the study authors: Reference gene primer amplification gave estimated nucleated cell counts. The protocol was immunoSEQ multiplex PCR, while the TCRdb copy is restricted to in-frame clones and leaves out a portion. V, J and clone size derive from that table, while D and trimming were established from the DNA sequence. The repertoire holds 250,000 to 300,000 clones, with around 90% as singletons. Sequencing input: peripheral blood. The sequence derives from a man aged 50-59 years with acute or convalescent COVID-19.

CDR3 region: CASSSPGGTEAFF. The DNA of the CDR3 is TGTGCCAGCAGCTCCCCGGGGGGCACTGAAGCTTTCTTT. V gene TRBV7-8 combines with J gene TRBJ1-1, with D tentatively TRBD1 (5 bases). The CDR3 is 13 residues long. The ends were cut back, 4 bases at V and 4 bases at J, with 10 bases in the middle. Germline lookup yields CDR1 SGHVS and CDR2 FQNEAQ.